The sequence of this T cell receptor (beta chain) was determined in a study of T cells after yellow fever vaccination (dated by TCRdb to between 2019 and 2020). Regarding the study in general: Libraries from fractions with low cell numbers were prepared with the SMART-Seq v4 Ultra Low Input RNA kit. To track T-cell clones before and after primary and booster YFV17D yellow fever vaccination, bulk TCR alpha and beta repertoires were sequenced longitudinally. The cohort comprised two healthy male donors, one aged 18 to 30 and one aged 30 to 40 years. Blood was collected at multiple timepoints before and after primary and secondary immunization, and bulk PBMC replicates and cell subsets were isolated. Summary of the overall study and its limitations: Because abundant contaminating clonotypes from the bulk population could be contained in FACS-sorted repertoires, computational filtering was required. Most clones expanded after primary vaccination (around 96% of CD4 and roughly 91% of CD8) were re-detected after the booster, suggesting that broad memory maintenance occurred. Because the study included only a couple of donors, the extent to which the findings can be generalized is limited. A small fraction of clonotypes appeared in both the CD4 and CD8 compartments, likely as a result of convergent recombination. The secondary T-cell response was weaker than the primary response but faster, peaking on day 5 instead of day 15.

This clonotype was found once. Its binding antigen is unknown. Per-base qualities were not stored, and no clone one base away is much larger. A single read is weak support. TCR cDNA was made using 5'RACE template switching, a step that added a universal primer site and unique molecular identifiers. cDNA synthesis was primed from both the TCR alpha and TCR beta constant segments. Library amplification involved two PCR steps, and the second step added sample barcodes and sequencing adapters. Sequencing of the libraries was done on either Illumina HiSeq 2500 (2x100 bp) or NovaSeq (2x150 bp). The source study handled its data this way. MIGEC was used to demultiplex reads and collapse the reads into UMI consensus sequences, and MiXCR was used for V(D)J alignment. Clonotypes responding to the vaccine were identified with edgeR on replicate PBMC samples, with the criteria of FDR below 0.01 and a log2 fold change above 5 up to day 15. Bulk clonotypes were assigned CD4 or CD8 identity according to which sequenced CD4 or CD8 repertoire held them at higher abundance. The raw public reads went through TCRdb reprocessing: fastp at Q25, MiXCR clone calling, in-frame beta chains kept. Identical CDR3 protein sequences are pooled into one entry, listed with their most common genes and DNA. For this entry, the V and J calls and clone size follow TCRdb and not the study's own pipeline. Recorded for this sample are hundreds of thousands of distinct CDR3 sequences; 20% to 25% of them occurred a single time. The biggest ten clones account for roughly a sixth of the sample.

In the paper's terms, the treatment or condition label means: live attenuated yellow fever vaccine strain. At every blood-draw timepoint, two biological replicates of bulk PBMCs were collected. PBMCs were isolated from peripheral blood using a standard Ficoll-Paque protocol. RNA was extracted with TriZol from bulk PBMCs, CD4 and CD8 fractions, and dextramer-positive and dextramer-negative fractions. Cut back by 6 bases and 2 bases, the V and J ends lie 13 bases apart. From the germline V gene (reference sequence), CDR1 is MNHEY and CDR2 is SMNVEV. Its CDR3 holds 14 amino acids, cysteine through phenylalanine. CDR3 DNA is the only sequence kept; it has 42 bases, read in frame from the first base.

This receptor chain uses TRBV27 and TRBJ2-5; the D region possibly corresponds to TRBD1 (5 bases align). The source is a man aged 18 to 29 who received the YFV17D yellow fever vaccine. The source was PBMCs, collected roughly 20 days after the first yellow fever vaccination. The DNA sequence is TGTGCCAGCAGAAGACAGATACTACAAGAGACCCAGTACTTC. This sequence encodes CASRRQILQETQYF.